This T cell receptor beta chain was recorded in a study of T cell responses to AZD1222 COVID-19 vaccine (dated by TCRdb to about 2021). Background on the whole study: TCR sequencing covered some 240 trial participants: 207 given two doses of AZD1222 and about 26 given two doses of MenACWY control vaccine. Trial participants were enrolled into age subgroups of 18-55, 56-69 and 70-plus years, which contained roughly 150, 30 and 60 TCR-sequenced participants, respectively.

The CDR3 regions of human TCRbeta chains were subjected to immunosequencing. Concerning the study's data processing: TCRs in the repertoires were compared against a reference library of SARS-CoV-2-specific TCRs that had been generated with the MIRA antigen-specificity platform. Breadth was defined as the fraction of unique TCRs that were SARS-CoV-2-associated, and depth was defined as the fraction of total T cells that were SARS-CoV-2-associated. Using the MIRA data, each spike-specific TCR was assigned both to the spike region to which the TCR was reactive and to a CD4 or CD8 class. Log10-transformed breadth and depth values were compared by one-way ANOVA with Sidak's multiple comparisons tests. The immuneACCESS repertoire file appears here via TCRdb, limited to in-frame rearrangements. These files lack a portion of the clones; in checked studies, under half of the deficit traces to unresolved V genes, and the cause of the others is not known. V and J calls and clone size come straight from that table; D and trimming were deduced from the DNA. The table for this sample lists roughly 150,000 clones; approximately 86% of them were counted only once. The biggest ten clones account for 6.9% of the sample.

There are 15 amino acids in the CDR3, from cysteine to phenylalanine inclusive. The entry retains the CDR3 DNA only, 45 bases that are in frame from base 1. Cut back by 2 bases and 2 bases, the V and J ends lie 10 bases apart. CDR1 and CDR2, looked up from the germline V gene, are KGHSH and LQKENI. In the paper's terms, the time point label means: sample from adult after SARS-CoV-2 infection, after symptom onset. Two convalescent COVID-19 patients, sampled after symptom onset from adults with prior SARS-CoV-2 infection, were also TCR-sequenced for comparison. Remarks on this clone: Its specific antigen is unknown. The sample holds no much larger clone one base away, and base qualities are not on file.

Findings and caveats that apply to the study as a whole: Conclusions about previously exposed vaccinees are limited because only six or seven AZD1222 recipients were SARS-CoV-2 seropositive at baseline. Most participants were white British and females outnumbered males, and the authors suggested that clonal diversity may have been underestimated. Spike-specific TCR breadth and depth rose significantly after two AZD1222 doses compared with day 0 and with MenACWY recipients. The 56-69-year group was small, and its depth increase did not reach significance, likely because of low power. CD4 TCRs associated with the vaccine covered the entire spike protein, and the dominant responses were in regions 160-218 and 743-854. Epitopes outside the regions mutated in the B.1.351 and B.1.1.7 variants were reportedly recognized by nearly half of the unique spike-specific TCRs. Because no day 14 peak-response samples were available, repertoires were characterized only after the peak T cell response.

This sequence uses TRBV18 and TRBJ1-5; possibly the D gene is TRBD1, per 6 matching bases. This specimen consisted of peripheral blood, obtained after recovery from COVID-19. The receptor comes from an adult who had recovered from COVID-19. The DNA sequence reads TGTGCCAGCTCACCAGGGGGCAACGGCAATCAGCCCCAGCATTTT. This sequence encodes CASSPGGNGNQPQHF.